These 17 T cell receptor beta chains were sequenced from one sample in a study of PD-1 blockade in classical Hodgkin lymphoma. Time point noted: newly diagnosed, previously untreated cHL patient sample. Thawed PBMCs yielded CD4+ T cells through magnetic negative selection. Generated by immunoSEQ multiplex PCR, the TCRdb table keeps only in-frame clones and is missing some. The sample yields roughly 14,000 clones, about 86% seen once. The sequenced sample was CD4+ T cells from blood. These receptors originate from a human donor with classical Hodgkin lymphoma.

V is TRBV28 and J is TRBJ1-2; TRBD1 matches at 10 bases. The CDR3 loop spans 17 amino acids. The ends lost 2 bases at V and 2 bases at J; junction bases unmatched: 8. The germline V gene has CDR1 MDHEN and CDR2 SYDVKM. CDR3 DNA: TGTGCCAGCAGTTTAGGGGGACAGGGGCTTCTCAACTATGGCTACACCTTC. Its protein product is CASSLGGQGLLNYGYTF.

The chain recombines TRBV5-4 with TRBJ2-1, with TRBD1 as a possible D gene (7 bases). The CDR3 runs to 15 residues. CDR1 SGHNT and CDR2 YYREEE come from the germline V gene (reference sequence). V was clipped by 4 bases and J by 4 bases, with 15 bases between them. The CDR3 sequence is CASSVGGAGYNEQFF. CDR3 sequence (DNA): TGTGCCAGCAGCGTAGGGGGCGCGGGGTACAATGAGCAGTTCTTC.

This chain uses TRBV7-9 with TRBJ2-3, with 9 bases fitting TRBD1. Germline V lookup: CDR1 SEHNR, CDR2 FQNEAQ (reference sequence). The CDR3 covers 15 residues. The V segment lost 4 bases and the J segment 2 bases; nucleotides outside the gene matches: 4. In nucleotides, the CDR3 is TGTGCCAGCAGCTCCGTACAGGGGGCCACAGATACGCAGTATTTT. Translating gives CASSSVQGATDTQYF.

The chain joins TRBV27 to TRBJ2-1, with 15 bases identical to TRBD2. After removal of 6 bases from V and 2 bases from J, the junction contained 11 bases not matched to a gene. This CDR3 has 19 amino acids. Germline lookup yields CDR1 MNHEY and CDR2 SMNVEV (reference sequence). The CDR3 sequence: CASSWGLAGGGSAYNEQFF. The CDR3 region has the DNA TGTGCCAGCAGCTGGGGACTAGCGGGAGGAGGGTCAGCCTACAATGAGCAGTTCTTC.

The chain joins TRBV2 to TRBJ1-1; D might be TRBD1 (6 bases). The length of the CDR3 is 12 residues. V lost 8 bases and J 0 bases, leaving 7 bases between the germline ends. Germline-derived CDR1 and CDR2 are SNHLY and FYNNEI. CDR3 coding DNA: TGTGCCAGCTACAGGGTGAACACTGAAGCTTTCTTT. This translates into CASYRVNTEAFF.

The chain links TRBV5-4 to TRBJ2-2; the match to TRBD2 covers 12 bases. CDR3 size: 17 residues. J gave up 6 bases and V 2 bases, and 8 bases lay outside the gene matches. Germline-derived CDR1 and CDR2 are SGHNT and YYREEE (reference sequence). CDR3 in amino acids: CASSFLAGGPKAGELFF. The DNA for the CDR3 is TGTGCCAGCAGCTTTCTAGCGGGAGGGCCGAAGGCCGGGGAGCTGTTTTTT.

V gene TRBV19 combines with J gene TRBJ2-1; the match to TRBD2 covers 11 bases. J gave up 6 bases and V 8 bases, and 6 bases lay outside the gene matches. Germline V gene data show CDR1 as LNHDA and CDR2 as SQIVND (reference sequence). CDR3 size: 14 residues. The CDR3 region is CASRTSGSGNEQFF. In nucleotides, the CDR3 is TGTGCCAGTCGCACTAGCGGGAGCGGCAATGAGCAGTTCTTC.

The rearrangement uses TRBV6-5 and TRBJ1-4; D is unresolved. In germline, CDR1 is MNHEY, CDR2 SVGAGI. V lost 7 bases and J 4 bases, leaving 13 bases between the germline ends. The CDR3 runs to 14 residues. The CDR3, as DNA: TGTGCCAGCACCGGCCAGTTGAATAATGAAAAACTGTTTTTT. It is translated as CASTGQLNNEKLFF.

V is TRBV7-9 and J is TRBJ2-2; D not certain. V lost 2 bases to trimming and J lost 6 bases, with 7 bases between them. The CDR3 loop spans 13 amino acids. CDR1 SEHNR and CDR2 FQNEAQ come from the germline V gene (reference sequence). The CDR3 DNA follows: TGTGCCAGCAGCTTATATGAGGCCGGGGAGCTGTTTTTT. This encodes CASSLYEAGELFF.

This sequence joins TRBV18 and TRBJ2-7; possible D gene TRBD2, 5 bases. The ends were cut back, 3 bases at V and 3 bases at J, with 18 bases in the middle. Germline V CDR1 and CDR2: KGHSH, LQKENI. This CDR3 contains 16 residues. The CDR3 DNA reads as TGTGCCAGCTCACCGCCCGGAAAAGGACGGGACTACGAGCAGTACTTC. Its translation: CASSPPGKGRDYEQYF.

This CDR3 is CARGGQGANGYTF. CDR3 DNA: TGTGCCAGAGGAGGACAGGGGGCGAACGGCTACACCTTC. The chain joins TRBV5-3 to TRBJ1-2; 11 bases agree with TRBD1. TRBV5-3 is labeled an ORF, and its function is uncertain. V lost 7 bases and J lost 8; bases outside the gene matches: 7. The CDR3 is 13 residues long.

The chain links TRBV4-3 to TRBJ2-1; 13 bases agree with TRBD2. The CDR3 consists of 16 residues. Germline CDR1 reads LGHNA; CDR2 reads YSLEER. With V trimmed by 4 bases and J by 4 bases, 4 bases remained unmatched. The CDR3 coding sequence is TGCGCCAGCAGCCTACTAGCGGGAGGGATATACAATGAGCAGTTCTTC. This encodes CASSLLAGGIYNEQFF.

This chain links TRBV29-1 with TRBJ1-1, with no clear D. Germline V gene data show CDR1 as SQVTM and CDR2 as ANQGSEA. CDR3 length equals 10 residues. Trimming took 5 bases from V and 2 from J, leaving 3 bases between them. CDR3 DNA sequence: TGCAGCGTTTTAAACACTGAAGCTTTCTTT. Its protein is CSVLNTEAFF.

The rearrangement joins TRBV27 to TRBJ1-1; D is uncertain. Trimming cost V 2 bases and J 2 bases, with 15 bases left between them. Germline loops: CDR1 MNHEY, CDR2 SMNVEV (reference sequence). This CDR3 contains 16 residues. As DNA, the CDR3 is TGTGCCAGCAGTTTAGGGTGGGTCGGCTCTAACACTGAAGCTTTCTTT. It encodes CASSLGWVGSNTEAFF.

The chain has TRBV4-1 and TRBJ2-1, with D tentatively TRBD1 or TRBD2 (5 bases each). The CDR3 extends over 17 amino acids. The germline gives CDR1 MGHRA, CDR2 YSYEKL. Deletions cut 4 bases from V and 1 base from J, with 17 bases between. The CDR3 DNA reads as TGCGCCAGCAGCCTCAACGGGGCGGGCCTGTCCTACAATGAGCAGTTCTTC. It specifies CASSLNGAGLSYNEQFF.

There are a few counts of this clone. The genes are TRBV7-2 and TRBJ1-5, with 12 bases lining up with TRBD1. J lost 2 bases, V lost 2 bases, and 4 bases had no gene match. The length of the CDR3 is 17 residues. CDR1 and CDR2 (germline): SGHTA, FQGNSA. The CDR3 reads CASSLTGTGGGNQPQHF. The CDR3 bases are TGTGCCAGCAGCTTAACCGGGACAGGGGGCGGCAATCAGCCCCAGCATTTT. The full variable domain, in which reference TRBV7-2 and TRBJ1-5 provide the parts outside the CDR3, is GAGVSQSPSNKVTEKGKDVELRCDPISGHTALYWYRQSLGQGLEFLIYFQGNSAPDKSGLPSDRFSAERTGGSVSTLTIQRTQQEDSAVYLCASSLTGTGGGNQPQHFGDGTRLSIL.

The chain recombines TRBV11-2 with TRBJ1-2, with D tentatively TRBD1 (6 bases). CDR1 is SGHAT, CDR2 FQNNGV, per germline. This CDR3 comprises 15 residues. The ends were cut back, 1 base at V and 8 bases at J, with 17 bases in the middle. The CDR3 DNA sequence: TGTGCCAGCAGCTTAGTAGTCGGACAGTCTGGAGGCTACACCTTC. Protein: CASSLVVGQSGGYTF.